This TCR beta chain emerged from a study of CD8+ T cells in alopecia areata. The sequencing template was cDNA reverse transcribed from extracted RNA. The table came from immunoSEQ multiplex PCR; TCRdb's copy has only in-frame clones and leaves some out. Of roughly 180,000 clones listed, roughly 46% were seen once; the top ten hold roughly a tenth. As concerns this clone: Its matching antigen is unknown.

Findings of the study overall: Scalp clonality, together with expanded CD8+ clones among the top 100, fell significantly with tofacitinib. Uncertainty remains about how baseline CD8+ expansion links to response, with one nonresponder.

Treatment defined: oral pan-JAK inhibitor, 5-10 mg twice daily. The CDR3 spans 18 residues. Germline V CDR1 and CDR2: KGHSH, LQKENI. Trimming stripped 2 bases from V and 0 bases from J, with 17 bases between. The sequence was collected from a human donor with alopecia areata. V and J are TRBV18 and TRBJ1-5; weak D call: TRBD1 (5 bases). The material sequenced was CD8+ T cells sorted from blood, taken at roughly week 53, from a patient treated with tofacitinib. The CDR3, as DNA: TGTGCCAGCTCACCAGGGGGTAGTCCGAGATATAGCAATCAGCCCCAGCATTTT. Translated: CASSPGGSPRYSNQPQHF.